The clone carrying this TCR beta chain was found a few times. The antigen remains unidentified. At one end the junction does not follow the germline gene, possibly because of a read error. The sample belongs to a study of T cell repertoires in cytomegalovirus infection. Study at large: Public TCR beta signature analysis indicated the presence of both CMV infection and matching HLA type.

TCRdb ran MiXCR on the reads and lists one entry per CDR3 protein. This table has around 430,000 distinct CDR3 sequences, 40% to 50% appearing once. The CDR3 consists of 13 residues. Germline V lookup: CDR1 SGHTA, CDR2 FQGNSA. Whole-study results and caveats: The study found HLA-C-restricted CMV-specific TCR beta clonotypes dominating the ex vivo response.

This chain links TRBV7-2 with TRBJ1-2, with D maybe TRBD1 (5 bases). Sequencing was performed on cultured PBMCs, taken from culture after CMV antigen stimulation. The receptor was derived from a human donor in good health (CMV status not recorded). Some clones in this sample may be carry-over from other donors' samples. The CDR3 loop reads CASSRRGDALRVF. CDR3 nucleotide sequence: TGTGCCAGCAGCCGCCGGGGCGATGCCCTTCGTGTCTTC.